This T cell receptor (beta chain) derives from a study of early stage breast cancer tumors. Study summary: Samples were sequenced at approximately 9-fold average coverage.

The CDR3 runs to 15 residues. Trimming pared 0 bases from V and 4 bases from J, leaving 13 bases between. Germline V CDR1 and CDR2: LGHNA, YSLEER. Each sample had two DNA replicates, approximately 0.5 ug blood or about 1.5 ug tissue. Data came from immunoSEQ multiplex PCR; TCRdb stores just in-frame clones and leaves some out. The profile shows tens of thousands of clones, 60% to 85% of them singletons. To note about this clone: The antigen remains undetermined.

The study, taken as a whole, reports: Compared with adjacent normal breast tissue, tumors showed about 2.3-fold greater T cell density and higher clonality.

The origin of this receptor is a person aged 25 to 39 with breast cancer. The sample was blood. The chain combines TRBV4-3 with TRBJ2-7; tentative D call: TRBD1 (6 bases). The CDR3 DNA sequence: TGCGCCAGCAGCCAAGAAATTGGCAGGGGTTACGAGCAGTACTTC. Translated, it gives CASSQEIGRGYEQYF.